The T cell receptor (beta chain) under discussion was sequenced for a study of blood T cell repertoires in COVID-19. At the level of the study: COVID-19 samples collected from the United States, Italy and Spain covered acute and convalescent phases.

The V and J ends lost 6 bases and 0 bases respectively, with 10 bases between them. The CDR3 contains 14 residues. Germline lookup yields CDR1 MNHEY and CDR2 SMNVEV (reference sequence). Produced via immunoSEQ multiplex PCR; TCRdb's table is partial and in-frame only. The sample gives about 110,000 clones, 87% of which show up once; 4.8% is in the top ten. The TCR originated in a human donor in a cohort sampled during active COVID-19. This chain uses TRBV27 with TRBJ2-3; possible D gene TRBD2, 5 bases. Sequenced input: peripheral blood. In nucleotides, the CDR3 is TGTGCCAGCAGCCCGACTACTAGCACAGATACGCAGTATTTT. Translated: CASSPTTSTDTQYF.